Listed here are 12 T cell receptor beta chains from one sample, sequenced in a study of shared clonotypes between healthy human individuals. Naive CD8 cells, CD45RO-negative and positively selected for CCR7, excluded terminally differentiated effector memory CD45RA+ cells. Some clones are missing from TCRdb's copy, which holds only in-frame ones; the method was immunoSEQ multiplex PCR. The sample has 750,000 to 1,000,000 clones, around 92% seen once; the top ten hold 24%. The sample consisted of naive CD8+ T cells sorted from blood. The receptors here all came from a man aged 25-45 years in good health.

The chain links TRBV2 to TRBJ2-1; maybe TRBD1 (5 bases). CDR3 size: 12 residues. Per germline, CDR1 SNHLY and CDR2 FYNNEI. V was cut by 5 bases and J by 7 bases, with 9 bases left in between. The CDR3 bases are TGTGCCAGCAGTCGGCAGGGAAATGAGCAGTTCTTC. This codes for CASSRQGNEQFF.

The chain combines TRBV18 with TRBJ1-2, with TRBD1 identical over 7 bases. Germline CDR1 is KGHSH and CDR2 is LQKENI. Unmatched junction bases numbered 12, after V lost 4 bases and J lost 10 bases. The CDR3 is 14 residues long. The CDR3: CASSLAGTVEDYTF. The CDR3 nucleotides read TGTGCCAGCTCACTAGCCGGGACAGTCGAAGACTACACCTTC.

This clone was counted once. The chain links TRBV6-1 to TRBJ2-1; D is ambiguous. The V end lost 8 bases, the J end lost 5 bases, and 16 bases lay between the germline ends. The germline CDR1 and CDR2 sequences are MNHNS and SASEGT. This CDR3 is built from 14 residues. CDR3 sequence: CASLRVPLNNEQFF. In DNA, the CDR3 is TGTGCCAGCCTCCGGGTCCCACTTAACAATGAGCAGTTCTTC.

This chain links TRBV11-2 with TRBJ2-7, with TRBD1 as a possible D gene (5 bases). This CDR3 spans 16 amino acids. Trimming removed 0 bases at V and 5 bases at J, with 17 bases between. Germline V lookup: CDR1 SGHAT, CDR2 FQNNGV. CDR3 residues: CASSLDRIDSSDEQYF. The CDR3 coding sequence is TGTGCCAGCAGCTTAGACCGCATCGACAGCAGCGACGAGCAGTACTTC.

This CDR3 reads CARSLLGRGGKRDSYNEQFF. The DNA of the CDR3 is TGTGCCAGAAGCTTACTGGGGCGCGGAGGGAAACGGGACTCCTACAATGAGCAGTTCTTC. The V call is TRBV7-5, the J call TRBJ2-1; the table assigns TRBD2, which was not confirmed against the DNA. TRBV7-5 is recorded as a pseudogene. This CDR3 spans 20 amino acids.

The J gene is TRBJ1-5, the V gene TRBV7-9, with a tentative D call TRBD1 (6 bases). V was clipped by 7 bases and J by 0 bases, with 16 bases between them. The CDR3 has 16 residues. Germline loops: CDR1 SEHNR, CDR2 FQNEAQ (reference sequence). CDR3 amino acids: CASNAAGEYSNQPQHF. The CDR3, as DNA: TGTGCCAGCAACGCGGCAGGGGAGTATAGCAATCAGCCCCAGCATTTT.

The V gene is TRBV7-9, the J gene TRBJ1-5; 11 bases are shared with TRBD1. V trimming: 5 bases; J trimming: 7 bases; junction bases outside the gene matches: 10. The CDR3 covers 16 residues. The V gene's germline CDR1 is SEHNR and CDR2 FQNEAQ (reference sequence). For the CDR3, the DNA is TGTGCCAGCAGCACCTCCGGGACAGGGGGTTTGCAGCCCCAGCATTTT. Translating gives CASSTSGTGGLQPQHF. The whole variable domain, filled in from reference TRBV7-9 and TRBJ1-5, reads DTGVSQNPRHKITKRGQNVTFRCDPISEHNRLYWYRQTLGQGPEFLTYFQNEAQLEKSRLLSDRFSAERPKGSFSTLEIQRTEQGDSAMYLCASSTSGTGGLQPQHFGDGTRLSIL.

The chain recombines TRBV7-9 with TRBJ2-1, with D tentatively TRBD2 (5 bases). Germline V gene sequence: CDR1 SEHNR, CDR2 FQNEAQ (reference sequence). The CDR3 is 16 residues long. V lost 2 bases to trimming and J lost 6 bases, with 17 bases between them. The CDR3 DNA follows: TGTGCCAGCAGCTTAACACCCTCCGGGATCCTCAATGAGCAGTTCTTC. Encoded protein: CASSLTPSGILNEQFF.

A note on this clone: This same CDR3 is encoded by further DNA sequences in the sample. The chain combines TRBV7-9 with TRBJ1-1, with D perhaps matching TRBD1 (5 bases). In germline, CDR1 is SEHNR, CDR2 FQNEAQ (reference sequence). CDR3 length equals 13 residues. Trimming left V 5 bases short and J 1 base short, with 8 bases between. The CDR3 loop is CASSPTGNTEAFF. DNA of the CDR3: TGTGCCAGCAGCCCTACAGGGAACACTGAAGCTTTCTTT.

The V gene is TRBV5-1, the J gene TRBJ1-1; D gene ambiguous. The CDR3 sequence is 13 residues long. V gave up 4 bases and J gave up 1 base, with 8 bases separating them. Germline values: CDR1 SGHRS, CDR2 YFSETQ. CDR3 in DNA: TGCGCCAGCAGCATTTCGTGGAACACTGAAGCTTTCTTT. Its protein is CASSISWNTEAFF.

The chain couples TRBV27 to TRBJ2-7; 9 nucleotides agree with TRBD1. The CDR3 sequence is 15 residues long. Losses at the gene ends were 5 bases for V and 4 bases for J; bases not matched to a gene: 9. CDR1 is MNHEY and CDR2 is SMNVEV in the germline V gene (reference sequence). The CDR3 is CASSPWGTGTYEQYF. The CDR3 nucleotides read TGTGCCAGCAGTCCTTGGGGGACAGGGACTTACGAGCAGTACTTC.

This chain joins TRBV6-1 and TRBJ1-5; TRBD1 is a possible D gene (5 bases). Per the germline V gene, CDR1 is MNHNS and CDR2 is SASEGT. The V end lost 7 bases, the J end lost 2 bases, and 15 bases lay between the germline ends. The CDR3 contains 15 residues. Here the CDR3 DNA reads TGTGCCAGCACCCCCGTGGGGGGGGGCAATCAGCCCCAGCATTTT. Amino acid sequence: CASTPVGGGNQPQHF.